This T cell receptor (beta chain) was identified in a study of T cell responses to AZD1222 COVID-19 vaccine. Findings and limits, study-wide: Spike-spanning, vaccine-associated CD4 TCRs were dominant at 160-218 and 743-854. The donors showed a predominance of white British ancestry and of females, with possible underestimation of clonal diversity. Unmutated variant regions are reportedly the target of nearly half of TCRs that are spike-specific.

About this clone itself: What it recognizes is unknown.

Generated by immunoSEQ multiplex PCR, the TCRdb table keeps only in-frame clones and is missing some. The sample has 130,000 or so clones, 80% to 90% seen once; the top ten hold about 9.5%. The material sequenced was peripheral blood, taken 28 days after the second AZD1222 dose. The source of this sequence is an adult who received the AZD1222 COVID-19 vaccine.

CDR3 DNA: TGTGCCAGCAGTGAAACCCACGGAAATAATGAAAAACTGTTTTTT. This sequence encodes CASSETHGNNEKLFF. The rearrangement joins TRBV6-1 to TRBJ1-4, with unresolved D. Germline values: CDR1 MNHNS, CDR2 SASEGT. The CDR3 contains 15 residues. V was cut by 2 bases and J by 4 bases, with 11 bases left in between.